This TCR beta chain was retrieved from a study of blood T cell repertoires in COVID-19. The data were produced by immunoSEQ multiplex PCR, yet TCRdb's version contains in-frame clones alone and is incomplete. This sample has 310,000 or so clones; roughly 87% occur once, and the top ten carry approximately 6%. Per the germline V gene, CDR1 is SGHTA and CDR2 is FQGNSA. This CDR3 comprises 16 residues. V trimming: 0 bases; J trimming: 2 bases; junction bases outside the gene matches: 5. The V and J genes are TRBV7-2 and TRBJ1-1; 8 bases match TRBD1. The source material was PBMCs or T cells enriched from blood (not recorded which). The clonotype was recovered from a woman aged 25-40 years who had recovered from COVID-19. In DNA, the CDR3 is TGTGCCAGCAGCTTAGCGGGGCAGGGGGCAAACACTGAAGCTTTCTTT. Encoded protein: CASSLAGQGANTEAFF.